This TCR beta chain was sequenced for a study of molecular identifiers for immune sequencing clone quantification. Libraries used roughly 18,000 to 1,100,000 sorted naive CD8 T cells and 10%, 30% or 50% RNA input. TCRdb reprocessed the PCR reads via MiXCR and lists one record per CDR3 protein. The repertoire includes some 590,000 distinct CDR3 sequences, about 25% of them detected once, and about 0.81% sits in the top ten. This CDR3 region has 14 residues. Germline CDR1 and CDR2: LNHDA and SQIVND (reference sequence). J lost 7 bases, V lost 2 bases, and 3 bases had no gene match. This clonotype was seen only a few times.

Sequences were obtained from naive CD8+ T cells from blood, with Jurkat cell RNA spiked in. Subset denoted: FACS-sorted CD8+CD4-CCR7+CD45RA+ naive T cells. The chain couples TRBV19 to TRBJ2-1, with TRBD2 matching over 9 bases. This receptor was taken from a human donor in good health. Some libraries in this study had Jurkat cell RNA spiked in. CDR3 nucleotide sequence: TGTGCCAGTAGTATACCTAGCGGGATAAATGAGCAGTTCTTC. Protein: CASSIPSGINEQFF.